This T cell receptor (beta chain) comes out of a study of cytomegalovirus exposure and HLA in healthy donors. A word on this clone: The antigen remains unidentified.

Profiling relied on immunoSEQ multiplex PCR, and the TCRdb table lists in-frame clones only, not all of them. The data show 150,000 to 200,000 clones, about 81% seen once. Study-level results: The tendency of first-cohort TCR clusters to co-occur in the 110 or so validation repertoires emerged from a later analysis.

The germline CDR1 and CDR2 sequences are LNHDA and SQIVND (reference sequence). Trimming cost V 0 bases and J 4 bases; bases outside gene matches: 7. CDR3 size: 17 residues. This TCR was sampled from a woman aged 30 to 39 in good health and CMV-seronegative. The V and J genes are TRBV19 and TRBJ1-1, with TRBD1 matching 11 bases. The sequenced sample was PBMCs. The CDR3 region has the DNA TGTGCCAGTAGTATAGAGCCCCGGGACAGGGGGGGCACTGAAGCTTTCTTT. It translates to CASSIEPRDRGGTEAFF.